This entry lists 23 T cell receptor beta chains sequenced from one sample in a study of CD8 T cells in Susac syndrome. RNA amounts of roughly 0.5 to 1 ug underwent reverse transcription with random hexamers. TCRdb reprocessed the immunoSEQ multiplex PCR reads with MiXCR, giving one entry per CDR3 protein. The table includes a few hundred thousand distinct CDR3 sequences, about 94% detected once. Sequencing was performed on CD8+ T cells from PBMCs. Receptors originate from a human donor with multiple sclerosis.

The chain couples TRBV6-2 or TRBV6-3 to TRBJ2-1, with 8 bases aligning to TRBD2. The germline V gene encodes CDR1 MNHEY and CDR2 SVGEGT. The CDR3 spans 15 residues. The V and J ends lost 3 bases and 7 bases, in that order; junction bases with no gene match: 8. The CDR3 loop is CASSYPGLGRNEQFF. DNA of the CDR3: TGTGCCAGCAGTTATCCGGGACTAGGTCGTAATGAGCAGTTCTTC.

This clonotype was observed a single time. The chain has TRBV2 and TRBJ1-2; TRBD1 aligns across 10 bases. Germline V gene sequence: CDR1 SNHLY, CDR2 FYNNEI. With V trimmed by 6 bases and J by 5 bases, 9 bases remained unmatched. This CDR3 region has 15 residues. CDR3: CASSEPGQGFYGYTF. The CDR3, as DNA: TGTGCCAGCAGCGAACCGGGACAGGGGTTTTATGGCTACACCTTC.

The gene calls are TRBV24-1 and TRBJ2-3, with 8 bases aligning to TRBD1. This CDR3 has 16 amino acids. V gave up 0 bases and J gave up 1 base; unmatched junction bases: 2. Germline V gives CDR1 KGHDR, CDR2 SFDVKD. In DNA form, the CDR3 reads TGTGCCACCAGTGATTTGCAGGGACAGGGCACAGATACGCAGTATTTT. It encodes CATSDLQGQGTDTQYF.

This clonotype was seen only once. This sequence joins TRBV5-4 and TRBJ2-5; unclear D gene. Trimming pared 3 bases from V and 4 bases from J, leaving 13 bases between. Germline V gene sequence: CDR1 SGHNT, CDR2 YYREEE (reference sequence). This CDR3 has 14 residues. The DNA of the CDR3 is TGTGCCAGCAGCTCCCCGGGCCTCCGAGAGACCCAGTACTTC. The encoded protein is CASSSPGLRETQYF. Variable domain in full (rest from reference TRBV5-4 and TRBJ2-5): ETGVTQSPTHLIKTRGQQVTLRCSSQSGHNTVSWYQQALGQGPQFIFQYYREEENGRGNFPPRFSGLQFPNYSSELNVNALELDDSALYLCASSSPGLRETQYFGPGTRLLVL.

CDR3 loop: CASSPSRGYNSPLHF. CDR3 coding DNA: TGTGCCAGCAGCCCTAGCCGTGGCTATAATTCACCCCTCCACTTT. This chain connects TRBV13 to TRBJ1-6, with unresolved D. This CDR3 has 15 amino acids. The ends were cut back, 5 bases at V and 3 bases at J, with 11 bases in the middle. CDR1 and CDR2 (germline): PRHDT, FYEKMQ (reference sequence).

The CDR3 DNA sequence: TGTGCCAGCAGCCTAAGAGGGCGATGGGACTATGGCTACACCTTC. Translated, it gives CASSLRGRWDYGYTF. The genes are TRBV13 and TRBJ1-2; D call uncertain. V lost 5 bases to trimming and J lost 3 bases, with 16 bases between them. Looked up from germline, CDR1 is PRHDT and CDR2 is FYEKMQ (reference sequence). The CDR3 loop spans 15 amino acids.

The genes are TRBV29-1 and TRBJ2-5; no clear D gene. The CDR3 consists of 13 residues. The germline CDR1 and CDR2 sequences are SQVTM and ANQGSEA. V shed 4 bases and J shed 0 bases, with 9 bases lying between them. The CDR3 nucleotides are TGCAGCGTTGGGCTAACGTACCAAGAGACCCAGTACTTC. Amino acids: CSVGLTYQETQYF.

The chain employs TRBV9 and TRBJ2-3, with 8 bases identical to TRBD1. This CDR3 contains 15 residues. From germline, CDR1 is SGDLS and CDR2 YYNGEE. Unmatched junction bases numbered 8, after V lost 4 bases and J lost 4 bases. As DNA, the CDR3 is TGTGCCAGCAGCTCCAGGACAGGGAGGCCAGATACGCAGTATTTT. As protein: CASSSRTGRPDTQYF.

The J gene is TRBJ2-3, the V gene TRBV9; TRBD2 is a possible D gene (6 bases). This CDR3 comprises 14 residues. Trimming took 4 bases from V and 6 from J, leaving 15 bases between them. Germline-derived CDR1 and CDR2 are SGDLS and YYNGEE. The CDR3 loop is CASSPGGQGDTQYF. The CDR3 DNA reads as TGTGCCAGCAGCCCCGGAGGGCAGGGCGATACGCAGTATTTT. The full variable domain, with the rest looked up from reference TRBV9 and TRBJ2-3, is DSGVTQTPKHLITATGQRVTLRCSPRSGDLSVYWYQQSLDQGLQFLIQYYNGEERAKGNILERFSAQQFPDLHSELNLSSLELGDSALYFCASSPGGQGDTQYFGPGTRLTVL.

The V gene is TRBV12-3 or TRBV12-4, the J gene TRBJ1-5; 9 bases are a match to TRBD1. The J segment lost 4 bases and the V segment lost 5 bases, leaving 3 bases of the junction unmatched. The CDR3 is made up of 14 amino acids. DNA of the CDR3: TGTGCCAGCAGTAATGGACAGGGGAATCAGCCCCAGCATTTT. Translating gives CASSNGQGNQPQHF.

DNA of the CDR3: TGCGCCAGCAGCCCCTACCCGACAGGGGGAGAGACCCAGTACTTC. It specifies CASSPYPTGGETQYF. The chain joins TRBV4-1 to TRBJ2-5, with 9 bases matching TRBD1. Germline trimming cut 4 bases from V and 4 bases from J; bases unmatched to any gene: 7. The CDR3 spans 15 residues. Per germline, CDR1 MGHRA and CDR2 YSYEKL.

The chain has TRBV7-9 and TRBJ2-7, with D unresolved. The germline V gene has CDR1 SEHNR and CDR2 FQNEAQ (reference sequence). The CDR3 is 13 residues long. Trimming stripped 3 bases from V and 7 bases from J, with 13 bases between. Here the CDR3 DNA reads TGTGCCAGCAGCTTGGCCTCACAGCGAGAGCAGTACTTC. The encoded protein is CASSLASQREQYF.

The chain combines TRBV24-1 with TRBJ2-5; possible D gene TRBD2, 5 bases. The CDR3 is 13 residues long. Trimming removed 0 bases from V and 7 bases from J, with 8 bases in between. CDR1 and CDR2 (germline): KGHDR, SFDVKD. The CDR3 reads CATSDLDEGTQYF. The CDR3 region has the DNA TGTGCCACCAGTGATTTGGATGAGGGGACCCAGTACTTC.

V is TRBV4-1 and J is TRBJ2-7; D gene ambiguous. CDR1 and CDR2 (germline): MGHRA, YSYEKL. V lost 1 base and J lost 2, with 12 bases in between. The CDR3 covers 15 residues. The CDR3 reads CASSQAGPVTYEQYF. The CDR3 coding sequence is TGCGCCAGCAGCCAAGCGGGCCCAGTGACCTACGAGCAGTACTTC.

The count of this clonotype is one. The V gene is TRBV4-3, the J gene TRBJ2-7; 8 bases fit TRBD2. Per the germline V gene, CDR1 is LGHNA and CDR2 is YSLEER. The CDR3 contains 15 residues. The ends lost 0 bases at V and 2 bases at J; junction bases unmatched: 3. CDR3: CASSQDTSGTYEQYF. DNA for the CDR3: TGCGCCAGCAGCCAAGATACTAGCGGAACCTACGAGCAGTACTTC.

The chain employs TRBV30 and TRBJ2-1; 12 nucleotides match TRBD1. CDR1 and CDR2 from the germline V gene are GTSNPN and SVGIG (reference sequence). The CDR3 covers 15 residues. V shed 5 bases, J shed 8 bases, and the junction held 10 bases outside the gene matches. CDR3 loop: CAWDLPGQGAYEQFF. The DNA of the CDR3 is TGTGCCTGGGATCTTCCGGGACAGGGGGCCTATGAGCAGTTCTTC.

A single count supports this clonotype. The chain couples TRBV6-2 or TRBV6-3 to TRBJ2-7; 12 nucleotides line up with TRBD2. The CDR3 is 16 amino acids. Germline CDR1 reads MNHEY; CDR2 reads SVGEGT. With 2 bases clipped from V and 4 bases from J, the junction kept 6 bases outside the gene matches. CDR3 nucleotide sequence: TGTGCCAGCAGTTACCCGTGGACTAGCGGGATGTACGAGCAGTACTTC. Encoded protein: CASSYPWTSGMYEQYF.

The rearrangement joins TRBV27 to TRBJ1-5; the match to TRBD1 covers 7 bases. Germline values: CDR1 MNHEY, CDR2 SMNVEV (reference sequence). The CDR3 runs 15 residues. The trim removed 9 bases at V and 1 base at J, leaving 9 bases unmatched. The CDR3 nucleotides read TGTGCCAGTCCCCGGGAAGGGGGCAGCAATCAGCCCCAGCATTTT. Translated: CASPREGGSNQPQHF.

The V gene is TRBV2, the J gene TRBJ2-3; D is ambiguous. Trimming cost V 7 bases and J 6 bases, with 5 bases left between them. Looked up from germline, CDR1 is SNHLY and CDR2 is FYNNEI. This CDR3 contains 10 residues. CDR3 DNA: TGTGCCAGCACCGAGGATACGCAGTATTTT. It specifies CASTEDTQYF.

V and J are TRBV13 and TRBJ2-5; D possibly matches TRBD1 or TRBD2 (7 bases each). The V and J ends lost 5 bases and 5 bases respectively, with 18 bases between them. CDR1 PRHDT and CDR2 FYEKMQ come from the germline V gene (reference sequence). The CDR3 sequence is 15 residues long. CDR3 nucleotide sequence: TGTGCCAGCAGCCAAGGTGGGAGGGGGCTGGAGACCCAGTACTTC. Residues: CASSQGGRGLETQYF. The full variable domain, rest sourced from reference TRBV13 and TRBJ2-5, is AAGVIQSPRHLIKEKRETATLKCYPIPRHDTVYWYQQGPGQDPQFLISFYEKMQSDKGSIPDRFSAQQFSDYHSELNMSSLELGDSALYFCASSQGGRGLETQYFGPGTRLLVL.

The rearrangement joins TRBV7-9 to TRBJ2-1, with TRBD2 identical over 10 bases. V lost 2 bases, J lost 4 bases, and 8 bases stayed unmatched. CDR1 and CDR2 from the germline V gene are SEHNR and FQNEAQ (reference sequence). CDR3 length: 17 residues. CDR3 bases: TGTGCCAGCAGCTTAATTCTTAGCGGGAGGCCTTACAATGAGCAGTTCTTC. Protein sequence: CASSLILSGRPYNEQFF.

The V call is TRBV5-1, the J call TRBJ2-5; TRBD2 might be the D (5 bases). V was clipped by 2 bases and J by 2 bases, with 10 bases between them. Germline CDR1 is SGHRS and CDR2 is YFSETQ. The CDR3 spans 14 residues. Here the CDR3 DNA reads TGCGCCAGCAGCTTTTTAGCGACACAAGAGACCCAGTACTTC. Translating gives CASSFLATQETQYF.

V is TRBV24-1 and J is TRBJ2-5; 8 bases agree with TRBD1. There are 12 residues in the CDR3. Germline values: CDR1 KGHDR, CDR2 SFDVKD. With V trimmed by 8 bases and J by 5 bases, 3 bases remained unmatched. Here the CDR3 reads CATTRDRETQYF. In DNA form, the CDR3 reads TGTGCCACCACCCGGGACAGGGAGACCCAGTACTTC.